The 20 T cell receptor beta chains below come from one sample, sequenced in a study of PD-1 blockade in classical Hodgkin lymphoma. Only in-frame clones appear in the TCRdb table, and some are missing; sequencing was by immunoSEQ multiplex PCR. The repertoire holds under 40,000 clones, with approximately 85% as singletons. Specified time point: cycle 4 day 1 (C4D1), after six to seven weeks of nivolumab. Each and every patient relapsed after autologous stem cell transplantation, and patients got differing brentuximab vedotin exposure. This sample comprised peripheral blood mononuclear cells (PBMCs), obtained before the fourth cycle of nivolumab. These receptors were obtained from a human donor with classical Hodgkin lymphoma.

This chain links TRBV9 with TRBJ1-2; D is possibly TRBD1 (5 bases). The germline V and J ends were trimmed by 3 bases and 4 bases, with 16 bases remaining between them. Germline values: CDR1 SGDLS, CDR2 YYNGEE. The CDR3 covers 15 residues. CDR3 amino acids: CASSASTGTFYGYTF. Written as DNA, the CDR3 is TGTGCCAGCAGCGCCAGTACCGGGACTTTCTATGGCTACACCTTC. Variable domain in full (rest from reference TRBV9 and TRBJ1-2): DSGVTQTPKHLITATGQRVTLRCSPRSGDLSVYWYQQSLDQGLQFLIQYYNGEERAKGNILERFSAQQFPDLHSELNLSSLELGDSALYFCASSASTGTFYGYTFGSGTRLTVV.

The rearrangement uses TRBV18 and TRBJ2-7; 10 bases map to TRBD2. The germline V gene has CDR1 KGHSH and CDR2 LQKENI. After removal of 3 bases from V and 2 bases from J, the junction contained 10 bases not matched to a gene. This CDR3 spans 17 amino acids. In nucleotides, the CDR3 is TGTGCCAGCTCACCCTTAGAACTAGCGGGGCCTCCCTACGAGCAGTACGTC. This translates into CASSPLELAGPPYEQYV.

This chain connects TRBV13 to TRBJ1-2, with 7 bases aligning to TRBD1. The junction had 1 base not matched to a gene; V was cut back by 0 bases and J by 6 bases. Germline CDR1 reads PRHDT; CDR2 reads FYEKMQ (reference sequence). This CDR3 is built from 13 residues. The DNA for the CDR3 is TGTGCCAGCAGCTTAGGACAGGGGCATGGCTACACCTTC. It codes for CASSLGQGHGYTF.

The table lists this clone with a few counts. The chain combines TRBV19 with TRBJ2-2; D may be TRBD2 (5 bases). This CDR3 region has 14 residues. Germline V CDR1 and CDR2: LNHDA, SQIVND (reference sequence). V lost 6 bases and J lost 4, with 12 bases in between. In nucleotides, the CDR3 is TGTGCCAGTAGAGATCGGACTGCCACCGGGGAGCTGTTTTTT. It is translated as CASRDRTATGELFF. Looking up the rest from reference TRBV19 and TRBJ2-2 gives the full variable domain: DGGITQSPKYLFRKEGQNVTLSCEQNLNHDAMYWYRQDPGQGLRLIYYSQIVNDFQKGDIAEGYSVSREKKESFPLTVTSAQKNPTAFYLCASRDRTATGELFFGEGSRLTVL.

The chain is built from TRBV5-6 and TRBJ2-3; D is ambiguous. There are 14 residues in the CDR3. V was shortened by 7 bases and J by 0 bases, with 12 bases between the two germline ends. Germline lookup yields CDR1 SGHDT and CDR2 YYEEEE. CDR3 residues: CASRLMRSTDTQYF. DNA of the CDR3: TGTGCCAGCCGTTTAATGCGCAGCACAGATACGCAGTATTTT.

This sequence joins TRBV6-5 and TRBJ1-3; 9 nucleotides match TRBD1. CDR3 length equals 16 residues. Germline-derived CDR1 and CDR2 are MNHEY and SVGAGI. With V trimmed by 0 bases and J by 2 bases, 2 bases remained unmatched. The CDR3 coding sequence is TGTGCCAGCAGTTACTCGGACAGGGGACCTGGAAACACCATATATTTT. Its translation: CASSYSDRGPGNTIYF.

A few counts support this clone. The rearrangement links TRBV5-1 to TRBJ1-6, with 7 nucleotides matching TRBD1. The CDR3 loop spans 13 amino acids. V lost 5 bases and J lost 8; bases outside the gene matches: 4. Per the germline V gene, CDR1 is SGHRS and CDR2 is YFSETQ. The CDR3 loop is CASREGADSPLHF. CDR3 bases: TGCGCCAGCAGAGAGGGGGCTGATTCACCCCTCCACTTT.

V gene TRBV28 combines with J gene TRBJ2-7; no reliable D call. Trimming pared 6 bases from V and 0 bases from J, leaving 9 bases between. Germline-derived CDR1 and CDR2 are MDHEN and SYDVKM. The CDR3 spans 13 residues. The CDR3 loop is CASRPGHSYEQYF. In nucleotides, the CDR3 is TGTGCCAGCAGACCGGGCCACTCCTACGAGCAGTACTTC.

The chain carries TRBV7-2 and TRBJ1-1; perhaps TRBD1 as D (6 bases). Germline V gene lookup returns CDR1 SGHTA and CDR2 FQGNSA. V was pared by 2 bases and J by 4 bases, with 11 bases between. The CDR3 extends over 14 amino acids. The CDR3 DNA sequence: TGTGCCAGCAGCTTAATGGGGGGCCGCACTGAAGCTTTCTTT. Its translation is CASSLMGGRTEAFF. The entire variable domain, with the rest obtained from reference TRBV7-2 and TRBJ1-1, is as follows: GAGVSQSPSNKVTEKGKDVELRCDPISGHTALYWYRQSLGQGLEFLIYFQGNSAPDKSGLPSDRFSAERTGGSVSTLTIQRTQQEDSAVYLCASSLMGGRTEAFFGQGTRLTVV.

About this clone itself: An end of the junction does not agree with germline; a read error may underlie this. The chain is built from TRBV6-1 and TRBJ2-2; no clear D. From germline, CDR1 is MNHNS and CDR2 SASEGT. This CDR3 region has 12 residues. In DNA, the CDR3 is TGTGCCAGCACTGAACGCCCCGGGGAGCTGTTTTTT. Encoded protein: CASTERPGELFF.

The genes are TRBV6-5 and TRBJ1-6; 7 nucleotides agree with TRBD1. Germline lookup yields CDR1 MNHEY and CDR2 SVGAGI. CDR3 length: 12 residues. Unmatched junction bases numbered 2, after V lost 5 bases and J lost 10 bases. CDR3 amino acids: CASSHRGSPLHF. The DNA of the CDR3 is TGTGCCAGCAGTCACAGGGGATCACCCCTCCACTTT.

The rearrangement links TRBV11-2 to TRBJ2-7; 8 positions agree with TRBD1. V shed 1 base, J shed 6 bases, and the junction held 8 bases outside the gene matches. Germline values: CDR1 SGHAT, CDR2 FQNNGV. The CDR3 sequence is 15 residues long. The CDR3 DNA sequence: TGTGCCAGCAGCTTAGTTGGTCCAGGGGGCGTCGAGCAGTACTTC. Its translation: CASSLVGPGGVEQYF.

The chain recombines TRBV11-2 with TRBJ1-2, with TRBD1 matching 8 bases. The V gene end was trimmed by 1 base and the J gene end by 7 bases; junction bases not matched to a gene: 2. CDR3 length: 13 residues. Germline V gene lookup returns CDR1 SGHAT and CDR2 FQNNGV. In nucleotides, the CDR3 is TGTGCCAGCAGCTTAGGGACAGGGCCTGGCTACACCTTC. This sequence encodes CASSLGTGPGYTF.

The V call is TRBV11-2, the J call TRBJ2-5, with TRBD2 matching 7 bases. V lost 3 bases, J lost 5 bases, and 9 bases stayed unmatched. CDR1 and CDR2 from the germline V gene are SGHAT and FQNNGV. This CDR3 has 15 amino acids. The CDR3 loop reads CASSFIRREGETQYF. CDR3 in DNA: TGTGCCAGCAGCTTCATCAGGAGGGAGGGGGAGACCCAGTACTTC.

The chain couples TRBV10-3 to TRBJ2-7; D is uncertain. Germline V gene sequence: CDR1 ENHRY, CDR2 SYGVKD. CDR3 length: 15 residues. With 2 bases removed from V and 0 bases from J, the gap between germline ends came to 11 bases. The CDR3 reads CAISELKLTSYEQYF. CDR3 coding DNA: TGTGCCATCAGTGAGCTTAAGCTCACCTCCTACGAGCAGTACTTC.

This clone was counted a single time. The genes are TRBV6-4 and TRBJ2-7; 14 bases fit TRBD2. Germline assignment: CDR1 MRHNA and CDR2 SNTAGT. The CDR3 contains 14 residues. Germline trimming cut 3 bases from V and 6 bases from J; bases unmatched to any gene: 1. CDR3 residues: CASSDGTSGSEQYF. CDR3 coding DNA: TGTGCCAGCAGTGATGGGACTAGCGGGAGCGAGCAGTACTTC.

This clone was found once. V is TRBV5-4 and J is TRBJ2-1, with 8 bases aligning to TRBD2. This CDR3 has 16 residues. The V gene end was trimmed by 4 bases and the J gene end by 2 bases; junction bases not matched to a gene: 8. Germline V gene lookup returns CDR1 SGHNT and CDR2 YYREEE (reference sequence). CDR3 sequence: CASSPSGTRAYNEQFF. Written as DNA, the CDR3 is TGTGCCAGCAGCCCTTCCGGGACTAGGGCCTACAATGAGCAGTTCTTC.

This clone was detected only once. The chain uses TRBV12-5 and TRBJ1-1; no firm D call. This CDR3 comprises 12 residues. Germline V gives CDR1 LGHNT, CDR2 FRNRAP. Trimming removed 5 bases from V and 4 bases from J, with 8 bases in between. CDR3 in DNA: TGTGCTAGTGGTATCGGAGTCACTGAAGCTTTCTTT. Its protein product is CASGIGVTEAFF.

The chain carries TRBV5-4 and TRBJ1-6; TRBD1 aligns across 10 bases. Trimming took 3 bases from V and 10 from J; bases not matched to a gene: 7. Germline V gene data show CDR1 as SGHNT and CDR2 as YYREEE (reference sequence). The CDR3 runs 15 residues. The CDR3 protein is CASSSGTGVESPLHF. Here the CDR3 DNA reads TGTGCCAGCAGCTCCGGGACAGGGGTGGAATCACCCCTCCACTTT.

The V call is TRBV7-6, the J call TRBJ2-6, with 9 nucleotides matching TRBD1. The germline V gene has CDR1 SGHVS and CDR2 FNYEAQ. The junction had 5 bases not matched to a gene; V was cut back by 5 bases and J by 12 bases. The CDR3 totals 13 residues. The CDR3 is CASSRQGGAVLTF. CDR3 nucleotides: TGTGCCAGCAGCCGACAGGGGGGAGCCGTCCTGACTTTC. The full variable domain, completed using reference TRBV7-6 and TRBJ2-6, is GAGVSQSPRYKVTKRGQDVALRCDPISGHVSLYWYRQALGQGPEFLTYFNYEAQQDKSGLPNDRFSAERPEGSISTLTIQRTEQRDSAMYRCASSRQGGAVLTFGAGSRLTVL.